The entry below describes one TCR beta chain. The multiple sclerosis controls comprised treatment-naive patients whose relapsing-remitting disease was stable or active. Reverse transcription of about 0.45 to 1 ug RNA was carried out with random hexamers. TCRdb called the immunoSEQ multiplex PCR reads again in MiXCR, with one record for every CDR3 protein. The sample lists approximately 200,000 distinct CDR3 sequences, 90% to 95% seen once, with 0.093% in the top ten. These data belong to a study of CD8 T cells in Susac syndrome. Germline CDR1 reads KGHSH; CDR2 reads LQKENI. The CDR3 covers 13 residues. V lost 6 bases, J lost 1 base, and 9 bases lay in between.

This sequence joins TRBV18 and TRBJ2-5; D is undetermined. The specimen was CD4+ T cells from PBMCs. The source is a human donor with multiple sclerosis. As DNA, the CDR3 is TGTGCCAGCTCCTCAACCCCCCAAGAGACCCAGTACTTC. As protein: CASSSTPQETQYF. Complete variable domain (other parts from reference TRBV18 and TRBJ2-5): NAGVMQNPRHLVRRRGQEARLRCSPMKGHSHVYWYRQLPEEGLKFMVYLQKENIIDESGMPKERFSAEFPKEGPSILRIQQVVRGDSAAYFCASSSTPQETQYFGPGTRLLVL.